These T cell receptor beta chains were read from a single sample in a study of T cells in Graves' hyperthyroidism and ophthalmopathy. TCRdb independently ran MiXCR on the multiplex PCR reads; one entry per CDR3 protein. The sample has fewer than 450,000 distinct CDR3 sequences; 15% to 20% are singletons. Material: blood. The receptor set was obtained from a man aged 18 to 35 with Graves' ophthalmopathy. The conserved cysteine and the conserved F or W are not part of the CDR3 here. Each record gives: D gene, V gene, J gene, CDR3 protein. The D gene is left open where the match is weak.

TRBD2	TRBV12-3/TRBV12-4	TRBJ2-7	ASSLGGGAHEQY
NA	TRBV2	TRBJ1-2	ASSEEDMIYGYT
TRBD2	TRBV27	TRBJ2-5	ASSYGGGGETQY
NA	TRBV28	TRBJ1-4	ASRSPRQSNEKLF
TRBD2	TRBV11-2	TRBJ2-5	ASRNLAGGPGTQY
NA	TRBV7-9	TRBJ1-2	ASPKVEAEGYT
TRBD1	TRBV7-3	TRBJ1-2	ASSEQGAGGYT
NA	TRBV2	TRBJ2-2	ASSEGGSTGMSGELF
NA	TRBV6-2/TRBV6-3	TRBJ2-3	ASGGDTDTQY
NA	TRBV7-2	TRBJ1-6	ASSPPFSALH
TRBD1	TRBV4-1	TRBJ1-4	ASSQEDRGEKLF
TRBD2	TRBV12-3/TRBV12-4	TRBJ2-1	ASRTRSGTYNEQF
TRBD2	TRBV7-9	TRBJ2-3	ASSRDSSGGAPDTQY
TRBD1	TRBV6-1	TRBJ2-7	ASSPGQGVYYEQY
NA	TRBV6-1	TRBJ1-2	ASRGDISYGYT
TRBD1	TRBV9	TRBJ1-4	ASNQGDGEKLF
NA	TRBV12-3/TRBV12-4	TRBJ2-1	ASSLNMAGNEQF
NA	TRBV9	TRBJ2-1	ASSHQPTGFYNEQF
NA	TRBV24-1	TRBJ2-6	ATSDSANVLT
NA	TRBV28	TRBJ2-3	ASSFSWIRRSADTQY
TRBD2	TRBV6-1	TRBJ2-3	ASSEWASGGVYPDTQY
NA	TRBV5-1	TRBJ2-3	ASSLYLGPDTQY
NA	TRBV9	TRBJ1-2	ASSARTEFYGYT
NA	TRBV6-2/TRBV6-3	TRBJ2-4	ASSYSGSLAKNIQY
NA	TRBV11-2	TRBJ2-3	ASSLDHEGTDTQY
NA	TRBV5-1	TRBJ2-7	ASSPPTDRTYEQY
NA	TRBV11-2	TRBJ2-1	ASSLGAGWNEQF
TRBD2	TRBV10-3	TRBJ2-1	ASLAGGLYNEQF
NA	TRBV7-2	TRBJ2-3	ASSSQQATYSTDTQY
NA	TRBV3-1	TRBJ2-2	ASSQDLGLANTGELF
NA	TRBV6-1	TRBJ2-2	ASSFRTGELF
TRBD1	TRBV2	TRBJ1-1	ASSGDRDTEAF
TRBD1	TRBV5-1	TRBJ2-1	ASSYRTGVYNEQF
NA	TRBV18	TRBJ2-7	ASSLGDAYEQY
NA	TRBV6-5	TRBJ2-1	ASSYSPVGVYNEQF
NA	TRBV19	TRBJ1-2	ASIGRALASDGYT
TRBD1	TRBV18	TRBJ1-1	ASSPGDRRNTEAF
TRBD2	TRBV2	TRBJ2-3	ASSGTSSTQY
NA	TRBV29-1	TRBJ1-2	SGYREGNYGYT
NA	TRBV28	TRBJ2-3	ASSWNTDTQY
NA	TRBV6-1	TRBJ1-3	ASSESLLSPGNTIY
NA	TRBV2	TRBJ2-1	ASKDLASFDRNEQF
TRBD2	TRBV10-3	TRBJ2-3	ATLPLAGGTGDTQY
TRBD1	TRBV15	TRBJ1-1	ATSGQGASTEAF
TRBD2	TRBV5-6	TRBJ2-5	ASSLLAGALRETQY
NA	TRBV7-9	TRBJ1-4	ASSPWASGEKLF
TRBD2	TRBV7-9	TRBJ2-5	ASSRDSSGGALETQY
TRBD2	TRBV10-2	NA	ASSGTSGQETQF
NA	TRBV27	TRBJ1-1	ASSFTAAMNTVAF
NA	TRBV20-1	TRBJ2-7	SAREEGFHAYEQY
TRBD2	TRBV12-3/TRBV12-4	TRBJ2-3	ASSFSGGNTQY
NA	TRBV19	TRBJ1-2	ATARTEIGYT